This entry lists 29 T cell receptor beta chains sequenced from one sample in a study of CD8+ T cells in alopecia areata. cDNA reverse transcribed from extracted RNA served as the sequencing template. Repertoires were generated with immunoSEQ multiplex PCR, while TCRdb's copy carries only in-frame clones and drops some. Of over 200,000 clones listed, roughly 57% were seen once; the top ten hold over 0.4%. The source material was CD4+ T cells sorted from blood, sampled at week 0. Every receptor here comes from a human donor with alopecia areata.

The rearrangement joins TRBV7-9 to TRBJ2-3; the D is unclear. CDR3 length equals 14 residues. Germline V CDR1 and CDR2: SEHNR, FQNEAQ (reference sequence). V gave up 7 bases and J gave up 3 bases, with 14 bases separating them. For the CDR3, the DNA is TGTGCCAGCACCATGGGGTTGGGGACAGATACGCAGTATTTT. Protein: CASTMGLGTDTQYF.

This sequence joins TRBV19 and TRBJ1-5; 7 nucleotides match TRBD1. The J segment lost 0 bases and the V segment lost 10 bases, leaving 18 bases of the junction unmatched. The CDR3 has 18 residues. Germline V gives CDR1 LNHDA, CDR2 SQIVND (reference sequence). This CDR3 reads CATMGGQVVSYSNQPQHF. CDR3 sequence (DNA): TGTGCCACGATGGGCGGACAGGTCGTATCTTATAGCAATCAGCCCCAGCATTTT.

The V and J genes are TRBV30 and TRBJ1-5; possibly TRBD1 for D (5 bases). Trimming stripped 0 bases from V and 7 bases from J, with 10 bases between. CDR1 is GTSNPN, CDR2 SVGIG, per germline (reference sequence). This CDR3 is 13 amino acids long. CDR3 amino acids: CAWSVQERQPQHF. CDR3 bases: TGTGCCTGGAGTGTACAGGAAAGACAGCCCCAGCATTTT. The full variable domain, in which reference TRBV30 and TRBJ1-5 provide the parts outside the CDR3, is SQTIHQWPATLVQPVGSPLSLECTVEGTSNPNLYWYRQAAGRGLQLLFYSVGIGQISSEVPQNLSASRPQDRQFILSSKKLLLSDSGFYLCAWSVQERQPQHFGDGTRLSIL.

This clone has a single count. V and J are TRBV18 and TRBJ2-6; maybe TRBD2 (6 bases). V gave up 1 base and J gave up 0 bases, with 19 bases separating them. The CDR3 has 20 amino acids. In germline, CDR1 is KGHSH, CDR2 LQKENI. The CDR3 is CASSPRAGSLAGSGANVLTF. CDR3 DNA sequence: TGTGCCAGCTCACCACGAGCGGGCAGCCTCGCGGGCTCTGGGGCCAACGTCCTGACTTTC.

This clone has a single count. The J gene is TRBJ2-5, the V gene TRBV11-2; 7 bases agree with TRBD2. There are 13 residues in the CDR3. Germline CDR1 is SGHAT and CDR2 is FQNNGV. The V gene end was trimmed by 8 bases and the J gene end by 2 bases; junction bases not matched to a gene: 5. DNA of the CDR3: TGTGCCAGCCCGGGGGGTTCACAAGAGACCCAGTACTTC. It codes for CASPGGSQETQYF. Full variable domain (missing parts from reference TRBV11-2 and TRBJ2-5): EAGVAQSPRYKIIEKRQSVAFWCNPISGHATLYWYQQILGQGPKLLIQFQNNGVVDDSQLPKDRFSAERLKGVDSTLKIQPAKLEDSAVYLCASPGGSQETQYFGPGTRLLVL.

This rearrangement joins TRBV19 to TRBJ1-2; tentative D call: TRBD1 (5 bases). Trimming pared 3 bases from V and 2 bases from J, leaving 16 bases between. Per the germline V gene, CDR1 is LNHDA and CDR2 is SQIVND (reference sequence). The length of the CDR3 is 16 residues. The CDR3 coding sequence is TGTGCCAGTAGTATTGACGGGCGGGGCTTGAACTATGGCTACACCTTC. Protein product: CASSIDGRGLNYGYTF.

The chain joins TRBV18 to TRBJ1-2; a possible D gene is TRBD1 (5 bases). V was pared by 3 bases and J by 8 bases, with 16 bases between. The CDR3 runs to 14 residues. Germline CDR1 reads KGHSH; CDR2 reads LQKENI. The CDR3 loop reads CASSPLDTTGGYTF. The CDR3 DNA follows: TGTGCCAGCTCACCCCTGGACACCACGGGAGGCTACACCTTC.

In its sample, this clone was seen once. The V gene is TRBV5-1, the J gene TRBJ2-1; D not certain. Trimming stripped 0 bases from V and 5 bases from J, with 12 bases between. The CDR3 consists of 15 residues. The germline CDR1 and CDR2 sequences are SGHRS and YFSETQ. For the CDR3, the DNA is TGCGCCAGCAGCTTGGATGCGGTTCTGAACAATGAGCAGTTCTTC. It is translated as CASSLDAVLNNEQFF.

The CDR3 bases are TGTGCCAGCAGTGTGAACTTCAATGAGCAGTTCTTC. Amino acids: CASSVNFNEQFF. The chain carries TRBV2 and TRBJ2-1; D call uncertain. This CDR3 is 12 amino acids long. Germline loops: CDR1 SNHLY, CDR2 FYNNEI. V was shortened by 4 bases and J by 6 bases, with 7 bases between the two germline ends.

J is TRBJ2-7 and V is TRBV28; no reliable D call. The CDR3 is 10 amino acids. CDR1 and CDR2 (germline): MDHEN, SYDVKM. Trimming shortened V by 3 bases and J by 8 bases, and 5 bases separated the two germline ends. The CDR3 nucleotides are TGTGCCAGCAGTTTGGTTAAGCAGTACTTC. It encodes CASSLVKQYF. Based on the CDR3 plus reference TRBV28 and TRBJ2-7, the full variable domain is DVKVTQSSRYLVKRTGEKVFLECVQDMDHENMFWYRQDPGLGLRLIYFSYDVKMKEKGDIPEGYSVSREKKERFSLILESASTNQTSMYLCASSLVKQYFGPGTRLTVT.

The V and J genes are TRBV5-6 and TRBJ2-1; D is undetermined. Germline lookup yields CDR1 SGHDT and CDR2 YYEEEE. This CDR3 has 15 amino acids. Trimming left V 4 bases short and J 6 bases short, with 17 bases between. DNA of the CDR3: TGTGCCAGCAGCCCGCAGGTGGGAAACTCCAATGAGCAGTTCTTC. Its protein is CASSPQVGNSNEQFF.

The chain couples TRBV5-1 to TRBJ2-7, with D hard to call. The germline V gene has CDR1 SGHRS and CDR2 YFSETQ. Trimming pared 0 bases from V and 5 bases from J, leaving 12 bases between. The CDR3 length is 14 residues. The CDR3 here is CASSLVVGAHEQYF. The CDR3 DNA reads TGCGCCAGCAGCTTGGTGGTAGGCGCCCACGAGCAGTACTTC.

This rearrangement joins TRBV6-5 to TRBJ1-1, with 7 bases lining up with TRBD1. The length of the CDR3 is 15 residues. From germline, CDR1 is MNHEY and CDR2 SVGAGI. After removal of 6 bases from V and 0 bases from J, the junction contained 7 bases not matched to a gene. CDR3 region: CASSRGFLMNTEAFF. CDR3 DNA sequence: TGTGCCAGCAGCAGGGGGTTCCTCATGAACACTGAAGCTTTCTTT.

The CDR3, as DNA: TGCGCCAGCAGCCCTCTTGGACGGGCGGGGGCCAACGTCCTGACTTTC. Translating it yields CASSPLGRAGANVLTF. The V and J genes are TRBV4-1 and TRBJ2-6; D is unresolved. Trimming cost V 4 bases and J 4 bases, with 14 bases left between them. Germline V gives CDR1 MGHRA, CDR2 YSYEKL. The CDR3 consists of 16 residues.

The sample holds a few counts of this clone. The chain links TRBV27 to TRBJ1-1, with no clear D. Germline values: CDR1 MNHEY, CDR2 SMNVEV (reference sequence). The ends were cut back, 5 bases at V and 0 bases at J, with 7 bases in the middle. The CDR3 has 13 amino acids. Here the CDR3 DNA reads TGTGCCAGCAGTAACGGGGTGAACACTGAAGCTTTCTTT. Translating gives CASSNGVNTEAFF.

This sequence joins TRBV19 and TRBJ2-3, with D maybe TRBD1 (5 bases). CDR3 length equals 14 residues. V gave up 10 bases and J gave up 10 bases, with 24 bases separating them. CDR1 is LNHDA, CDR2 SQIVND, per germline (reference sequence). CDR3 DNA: TGTGCCACCAACCCACGTGGCAGGGTAAATGCGCAGTATTTT. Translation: CATNPRGRVNAQYF.

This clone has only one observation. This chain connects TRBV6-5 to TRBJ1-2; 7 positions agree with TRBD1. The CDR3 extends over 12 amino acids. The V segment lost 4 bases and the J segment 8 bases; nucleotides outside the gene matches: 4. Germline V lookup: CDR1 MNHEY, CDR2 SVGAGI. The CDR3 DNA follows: TGTGCCAGCAGTTTCAGGGGGGACGGCTACACCTTC. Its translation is CASSFRGDGYTF.

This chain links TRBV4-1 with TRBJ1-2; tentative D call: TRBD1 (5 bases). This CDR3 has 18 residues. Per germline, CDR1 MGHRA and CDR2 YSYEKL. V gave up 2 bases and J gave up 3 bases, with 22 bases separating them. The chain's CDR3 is CASSQMGQGSSSYYGYTF. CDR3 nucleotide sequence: TGCGCCAGCAGCCAAATGGGGCAGGGTAGTTCATCCTACTATGGCTACACCTTC.

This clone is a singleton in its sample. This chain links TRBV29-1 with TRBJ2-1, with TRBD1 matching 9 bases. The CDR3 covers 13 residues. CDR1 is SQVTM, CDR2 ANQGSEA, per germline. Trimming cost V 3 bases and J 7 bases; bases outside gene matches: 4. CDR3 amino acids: CSVDGGQGNEQFF. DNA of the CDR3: TGCAGCGTTGACGGAGGACAGGGGAATGAGCAGTTCTTC.

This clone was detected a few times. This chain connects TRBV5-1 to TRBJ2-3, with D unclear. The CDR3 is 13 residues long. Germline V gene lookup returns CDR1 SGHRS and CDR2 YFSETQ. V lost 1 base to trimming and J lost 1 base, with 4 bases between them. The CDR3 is CASSLTRTDTQYF. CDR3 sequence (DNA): TGCGCCAGCAGCTTGACCCGCACAGATACGCAGTATTTT.

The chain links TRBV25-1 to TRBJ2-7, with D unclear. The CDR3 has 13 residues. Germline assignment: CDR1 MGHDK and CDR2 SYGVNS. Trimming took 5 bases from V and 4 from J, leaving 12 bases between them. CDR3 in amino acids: CASSPGKVYEQYF. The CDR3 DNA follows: TGTGCCAGCAGTCCGGGCAAAGTTTACGAGCAGTACTTC.

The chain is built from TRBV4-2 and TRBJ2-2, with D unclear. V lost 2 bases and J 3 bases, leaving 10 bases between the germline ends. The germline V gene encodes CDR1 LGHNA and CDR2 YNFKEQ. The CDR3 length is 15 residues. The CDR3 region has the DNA TGTGCCAGCAGCCAATCCCAGGCGGACACCGGGGAGCTGTTTTTT. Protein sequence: CASSQSQADTGELFF.

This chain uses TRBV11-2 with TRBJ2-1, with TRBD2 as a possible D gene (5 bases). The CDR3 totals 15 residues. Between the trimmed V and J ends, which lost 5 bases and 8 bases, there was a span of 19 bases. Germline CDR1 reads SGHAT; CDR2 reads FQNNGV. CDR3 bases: TGTGCCAGCAGCCCAGCGGAGAGGCCCTGGTATGAGCAGTTCTTC. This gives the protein CASSPAERPWYEQFF.

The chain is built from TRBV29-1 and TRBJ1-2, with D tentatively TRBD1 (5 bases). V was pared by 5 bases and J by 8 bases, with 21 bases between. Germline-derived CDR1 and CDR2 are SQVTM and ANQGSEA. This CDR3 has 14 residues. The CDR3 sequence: CSVTQLLGAGGYTF. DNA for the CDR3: TGCAGCGTTACACAGCTACTTGGGGCGGGAGGCTACACCTTC.

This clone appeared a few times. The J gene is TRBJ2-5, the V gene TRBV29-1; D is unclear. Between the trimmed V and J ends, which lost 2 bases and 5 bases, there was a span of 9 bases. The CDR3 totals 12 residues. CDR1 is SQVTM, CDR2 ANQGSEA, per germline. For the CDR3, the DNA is TGCAGCGTTGAACGCGACGGGGAGACCCAGTACTTC. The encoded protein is CSVERDGETQYF.

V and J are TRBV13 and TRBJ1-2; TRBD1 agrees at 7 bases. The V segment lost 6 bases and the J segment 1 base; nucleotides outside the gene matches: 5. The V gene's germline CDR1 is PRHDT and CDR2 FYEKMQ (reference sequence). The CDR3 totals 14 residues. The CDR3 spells CASSRQGINYGYTF. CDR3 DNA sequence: TGTGCCAGCAGTCGACAGGGAATTAACTATGGCTACACCTTC.

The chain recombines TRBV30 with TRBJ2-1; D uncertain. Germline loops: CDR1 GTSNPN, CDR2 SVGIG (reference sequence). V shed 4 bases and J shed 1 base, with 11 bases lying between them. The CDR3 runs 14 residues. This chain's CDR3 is CAWTYKGSYNEQFF. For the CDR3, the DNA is TGTGCCTGGACCTATAAGGGTTCCTACAATGAGCAGTTCTTC.

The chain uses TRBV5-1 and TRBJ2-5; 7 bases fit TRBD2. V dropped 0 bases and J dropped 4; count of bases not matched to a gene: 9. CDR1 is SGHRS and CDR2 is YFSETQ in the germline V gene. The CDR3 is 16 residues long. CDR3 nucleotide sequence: TGCGCCAGCAGCTTGGTCGCACTGGGGAGGGCAGAGACCCAGTACTTC. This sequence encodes CASSLVALGRAETQYF.

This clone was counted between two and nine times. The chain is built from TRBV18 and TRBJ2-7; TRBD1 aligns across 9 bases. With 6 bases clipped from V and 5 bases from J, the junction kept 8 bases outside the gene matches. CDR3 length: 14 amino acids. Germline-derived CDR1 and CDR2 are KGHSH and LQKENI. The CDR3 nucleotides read TGTGCCAGCTCCTCTGGGACAGGGCGGAACGAGCAGTACTTC. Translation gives CASSSGTGRNEQYF.